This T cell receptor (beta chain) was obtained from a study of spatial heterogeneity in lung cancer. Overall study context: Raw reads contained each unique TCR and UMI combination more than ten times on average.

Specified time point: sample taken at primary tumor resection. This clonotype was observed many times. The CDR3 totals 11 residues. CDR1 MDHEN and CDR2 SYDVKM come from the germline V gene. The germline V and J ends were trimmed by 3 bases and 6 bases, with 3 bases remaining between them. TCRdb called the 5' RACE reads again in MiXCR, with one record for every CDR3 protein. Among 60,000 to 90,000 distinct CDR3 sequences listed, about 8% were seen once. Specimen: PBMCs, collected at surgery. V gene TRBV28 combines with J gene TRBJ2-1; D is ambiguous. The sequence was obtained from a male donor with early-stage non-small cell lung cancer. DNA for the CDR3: TGTGCCAGCAGTTTTACCAATGAGCAGTTCTTC. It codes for CASSFTNEQFF. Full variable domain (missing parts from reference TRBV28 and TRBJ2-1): DVKVTQSSRYLVKRTGEKVFLECVQDMDHENMFWYRQDPGLGLRLIYFSYDVKMKEKGDIPEGYSVSREKKERFSLILESASTNQTSMYLCASSFTNEQFFGPGTRLTVL.